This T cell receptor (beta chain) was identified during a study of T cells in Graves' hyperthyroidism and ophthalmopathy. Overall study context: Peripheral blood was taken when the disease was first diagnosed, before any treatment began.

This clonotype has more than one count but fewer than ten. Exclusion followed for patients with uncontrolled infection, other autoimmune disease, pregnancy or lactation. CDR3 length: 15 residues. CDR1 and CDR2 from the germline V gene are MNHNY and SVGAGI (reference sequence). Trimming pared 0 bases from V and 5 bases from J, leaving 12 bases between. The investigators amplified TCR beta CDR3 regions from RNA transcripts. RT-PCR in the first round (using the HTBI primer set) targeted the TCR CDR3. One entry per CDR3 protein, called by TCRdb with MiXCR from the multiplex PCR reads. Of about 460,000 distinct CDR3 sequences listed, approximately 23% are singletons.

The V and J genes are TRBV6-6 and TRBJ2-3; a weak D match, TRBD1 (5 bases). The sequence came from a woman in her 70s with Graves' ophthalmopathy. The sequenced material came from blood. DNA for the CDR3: TGTGCCAGCAGTTACTCGGGGCCGCCGAGAGATACGCAGTATTTT. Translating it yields CASSYSGPPRDTQYF.